This TCR beta chain was captured in a study of blood T cell repertoires in COVID-19. On the study more broadly: Sites in the United States, Italy and Spain provided acute and convalescent COVID-19 samples. Sources were T cells, B-cell-depleted T cells, or PBMCs; the material itself was cDNA or gDNA.

Trimming removed 5 bases from V and 3 bases from J, with 15 bases in between. The CDR3 is 14 residues long. Germline CDR1 reads SGHRS; CDR2 reads YFSETQ. Per the authors' pipeline: By means of reference gene primer amplification, nucleated cell counts were estimated. The protocol was immunoSEQ multiplex PCR, while the TCRdb copy is restricted to in-frame clones and leaves out a portion. V and J calls plus clone size are reproduced from that table; the DNA served to infer D and trimming. The table has more than 200,000 clones, 70% to 90% seen once. The source is a man between 18 and 29 years old with active or convalescent COVID-19. The chain has TRBV5-1 and TRBJ2-7; the D gene is possibly TRBD2 (6 bases). The sequenced sample consisted of peripheral blood. The CDR3 DNA reads as TGCGCCAGCAGACTCGGTAGCGGAAACTACGAGCAGTACTTC. Its translation: CASRLGSGNYEQYF.